Sequencing of this T cell receptor (beta chain) was carried out in a study of blood T cell repertoires in COVID-19. At the level of the study: Italy, Spain and the United States were the sources of the convalescent and acute COVID-19 samples. Sample material is recorded as cDNA or gDNA derived from T cells, B-cell-depleted T cells, or PBMCs.

Worth noting for this clone: The same CDR3 also results from other DNA sequences found in this sample.

Trimming removed 2 bases from V and 4 bases from J; junction bases left unmatched: 3. There are 15 residues in the CDR3. The germline CDR1 and CDR2 sequences are SGDLS and YYNGEE. The authors' processing: Estimation of nucleated cell counts relied on the amplification of reference gene primers. Here immunoSEQ multiplex PCR was the method, and the copy in TCRdb shows in-frame clones only, minus some. V and J calls and clone size are copied from that table; D and trimming were computed from the DNA. In the table there are roughly 79,000 clones, around 80% of which are singletons. Sequenced material: peripheral blood. This TCR was sampled from a man aged 55 to 70 with active or convalescent COVID-19. The chain couples TRBV9 to TRBJ1-6; 7 bases are shared with TRBD1. CDR3 sequence: CASSVGTAYNSPLHF. The CDR3, as DNA: TGTGCCAGCAGCGTCGGGACAGCTTATAATTCACCCCTCCACTTT.